This T cell receptor (beta chain) is drawn from a study of blood T cell repertoires in COVID-19. Turning to the study itself: PBMCs, B-cell-depleted T cells, or T cells were the source of the cDNA or gDNA that made up the material.

The length of the CDR3 is 16 residues. CDR1 GTSNPN and CDR2 SVGIG come from the germline V gene (reference sequence). Trimming left V 0 bases short and J 7 bases short, with 16 bases between. Authors' methods: Cell counts per sample came from amplifying reference gene primers. Profiled with immunoSEQ multiplex PCR; TCRdb holds only in-frame clones, not every one. V and J calls and clone size are those listed in that table; D and trimming were worked out from the DNA. This repertoire shows 90,000 to 150,000 clones, about four fifths found once; its top ten account for roughly 4%. The receptor was derived from a woman aged 80 or over with acute or convalescent COVID-19. This sequence joins TRBV30 and TRBJ1-6; D gene ambiguous. Sequencing input: peripheral blood. CDR3 in amino acids: CAWSVLSSDMNSPLHF. Written as DNA, the CDR3 is TGTGCCTGGAGTGTACTGTCGAGCGATATGAATTCACCCCTCCACTTT.